The entry that follows covers one T cell receptor (beta chain) sequence. The CDR3 extends 3 residues past the end of the read, so its final part is completed from the germline J gene. After removal of 5 bases from V and 4 bases from J, the junction contained 8 bases not matched to a gene. This CDR3 contains 15 residues. From germline, CDR1 is LNHDA and CDR2 SQIVND (reference sequence). The data derive from a study of T cell clonality in common variable immunodeficiency. The protocol was immunoSEQ multiplex PCR, while the TCRdb copy is restricted to in-frame clones and leaves out a portion. Observed in the sample are 30,000 to 40,000 clones, none of them singletons.

This chain joins TRBV19 and TRBJ1-2; 9 nucleotides match TRBD1. Sequencing was done on a sample of peripheral blood mononuclear cells. The receptor comes from a person aged 18-70 years in good health. CDR3 loop: CASSATQGAAYGYTF. Incomplete CDR3 DNA: TGTGCCAGTAGTGCAACACAGGGGGCTGCCTATGGC.